The T cell receptor beta chain under discussion was sequenced for a study of PD-1 blockade in classical Hodgkin lymphoma. Only in-frame clones appear in the TCRdb table, and some are missing; sequencing was by immunoSEQ multiplex PCR. The sample includes tens of thousands of clones, about 80% of them seen just once. Findings of the study overall: Patients with an early start, nivolumab under 1 year after ASCT, were excluded. The causes of the repertoire differences, possibly disease activity or prior therapy, remain undefined.

Each and every patient relapsed after autologous stem cell transplantation, and patients got differing brentuximab vedotin exposure. Responses achieved at best were complete response, partial response or progressive disease. Germline trimming cut 9 bases from V and 9 bases from J; bases unmatched to any gene: 14. The CDR3 has 14 amino acids. Germline CDR1 MNHEY, CDR2 SVGAGI. In regard to this clone: The antigen remains undetermined.

The specimen comprised peripheral blood mononuclear cells (PBMCs), sampled before the second cycle of nivolumab. The chain is built from TRBV6-5 and TRBJ2-1, with 7 positions matching TRBD1. The source of this sequence is a human donor with classical Hodgkin lymphoma. CDR3 in amino acids: CASGTDREFGEQFF. The CDR3 DNA reads as TGTGCCAGTGGGACAGACAGAGAATTCGGTGAGCAGTTCTTC.